Listed below are T cell receptor beta chains from one sample, sequenced in a study of glioma-infiltrating T cells. TCRdb fed the multiplex PCR reads into MiXCR, producing one record per CDR3 protein. The sample has some 110,000 distinct CDR3 sequences, roughly 25% seen once. Sequenced material: glioma tissue, nonneoplastic brain tissue, or PBMCs (not recorded which). Every receptor here comes from a human donor with low-grade glioma or glioblastoma, undergoing nonglioma brain surgery, or in good health (not recorded which). The CDR3 runs from the conserved cysteine through the conserved F or W. D genes are given only for firm matches. Only some rows state a clone size, as once, few, many or a class for expanded clones.

clone size	D gene	J gene	V gene	CDR3 DNA	CDR3 protein
few	TRBD1	TRBJ2-7	TRBV18	TGTGCCAGCTCACCGAGCTACAGGGGGTCCTACGAGCAGTACTTC	CASSPSYRGSYEQYF
few	TRBD1	TRBJ1-5	TRBV2	TGTGTCAGCACCCACGACAGGGGTGATCAGCCCCAGCATTTT	CVSTHDRGDQPQHF
many	-	TRBJ2-1	TRBV3-1	TGTGCCAGCAGCCAAGACGGATCGCGCCGCGCCAGGTTGTTCAATGAGCAGTTCTTC	CASSQDGSRRARLFNEQFF
many	-	TRBJ2-7	TRBV6-1	TGTGCCAGCAGCCGTCCGGGGTACGAGCAGTACTTC	CASSRPGYEQYF
-	TRBD2	TRBJ2-5	TRBV3-1	TGTGCCAGCAGCCCGACTAGCGGGAGCGGGGCAGAGACCCAGTACTTC	CASSPTSGSGAETQYF
many	TRBD2	TRBJ2-1	TRBV4-3	TGCGCCAGCAGCCCGACTAGCGCGTACAATGAGCAGTTCTTC	CASSPTSAYNEQFF
-	-	TRBJ2-3	TRBV10-3	TGTGCCATCAGTGAGTCGATCGGAGATACGCAGTATTTT	CAISESIGDTQYF
many	TRBD2	TRBJ2-3	TRBV5-1	TGCGCCAGCAGCGTTGCTAGCGGGTACACAGATACGCAGTATTTT	CASSVASGYTDTQYF
-	-	TRBJ1-3	TRBV30	TGTGCCTGGAACGACAGAGGAAACACCATATATTTT	CAWNDRGNTIYF
-	-	TRBJ2-4	TRBV29-1	TGCAGCGTTGAAGTAATGTTAGCCAAAAACATTCAGTACTTC	CSVEVMLAKNIQYF
-	-	TRBJ1-5	TRBV28	TGTGCCAGCAGTTTACCGGATATAAGCAATCAGCCCCAGCATTTT	CASSLPDISNQPQHF
many	-	TRBJ2-3	TRBV4-1	TGCGCCAGCAGCCTGCGAAAGTTTGGCAGCCCCACAGATACGCAGTATTTT	CASSLRKFGSPTDTQYF
many	TRBD2	TRBJ2-1	TRBV4-2	TGTGCCAGCAGCCAAGATCGACTAGCGGCTCCTGAGCAGTTCTTC	CASSQDRLAAPEQFF
-	TRBD1	TRBJ2-7	TRBV10-3	TGTGACGTCAAACCGGGACAGGGGGGTACCGAGCAGTACTTC	CDVKPGQGGTEQYF
few	TRBD2	TRBJ2-7	TRBV7-9	TGTGCCAGCTCCTCCCCGGCTTGGGGGACTAGCGGGGGCCTAGTCTACGAGCAGTACTTC	CASSSPAWGTSGGLVYEQYF
many	TRBD1	TRBJ2-1	TRBV7-2	TGTGCCAGCAGCTTAGATGGACAGGGTCACAATGAGCAGTTCTTC	CASSLDGQGHNEQFF
few	-	TRBJ2-7	TRBV29-1	TGCAGCGTTGAAGGTAGCCCGTCAAGCAACGAGCAGTACTTC	CSVEGSPSSNEQYF
few	-	TRBJ2-5	TRBV29-1	TGCAGCGTTAGAGGACAGTCCAAGGAGACCCAGTACTTC	CSVRGQSKETQYF
-	TRBD1	TRBJ2-2	TRBV12-3/TRBV12-4	TGTGCCAGCAACCAATTCAGGACAGGTCAAGGCGGGGAGCTGTTTTTT	CASNQFRTGQGGELFF
many	TRBD2	TRBJ2-1	TRBV29-1	TGCAGCGCCACCGGACTAGCGGTCTACAATGAGCAGTTCTTC	CSATGLAVYNEQFF
many	-	TRBJ1-5	TRBV19	TGTGCCAGTAGTGTCGGACAGCGCAATCAGCCCCAGCATTTT	CASSVGQRNQPQHF
-	-	TRBJ2-6	TRBV19	TGTGCCAGTAGTATAGGTTCAGGGGCCAACGTCCTGACTTTC	CASSIGSGANVLTF
many	-	TRBJ2-3	TRBV4-1	TGCGCCAGCAGCCTAGGGACGGGCTCAGGCGCAGATACGCAGTATTTT	CASSLGTGSGADTQYF
many	-	TRBJ1-6	TRBV28	TGTGCCAGCAGTTTTATAAATTCACCCCTCCACTTT	CASSFINSPLHF
few	-	TRBJ2-1	TRBV20-1	TGCAGTACTGTTTCCTACAATGAGCAGTTCTTC	CSTVSYNEQFF
many	-	TRBJ1-1	TRBV27	TGTGCCAGCAGTTTGCAACAGGAGGGGGACACTGAAGCTTTCTTT	CASSLQQEGDTEAFF
many	TRBD1	TRBJ2-3	TRBV4-3	TGCGCCAGCAGCCTTGGACAGGGCACCACAGATACGCAGTATTTT	CASSLGQGTTDTQYF
few	-	TRBJ2-1	TRBV7-2	TGTGCCAGCAGCTTAAACCCGGGATACAATGAGCAGTTCTTC	CASSLNPGYNEQFF
many	-	TRBJ2-3	TRBV29-1	TGCAGCGTCGGGACACCCATCCCCGCGTATTTT	CSVGTPIPAYF
many	-	TRBJ2-7	TRBV19	TGTGCCAGTAGTCCCCGGGACTCCAGCTCCTACGAGCAGTACTTC	CASSPRDSSSYEQYF
few	-	TRBJ2-1	TRBV5-1	TGCGCCAGCAGCTTCTTAACAGGGAGAGGGAATGAGCAGTTCTTC	CASSFLTGRGNEQFF
many	-	TRBJ2-5	TRBV27	TGTGCCAGCAGTCTACGACAGGCATCACAAGAGACCCAGTACTTC	CASSLRQASQETQYF
many	-	TRBJ2-3	TRBV7-9	TGTGCCAGCAGCTTAGGACTCAACACAGATACGCAGTATTTT	CASSLGLNTDTQYF
few	-	TRBJ2-2	TRBV29-1	TGCAGCGTTTCGTCCCAGGCGAACACCGGGGAGCTGTTTTTT	CSVSSQANTGELFF
-	TRBD1	TRBJ1-3	TRBV3-1	TGTGCCAGCAGCCCATGGACAGGGGAAGGAAACACCATATATTTT	CASSPWTGEGNTIYF
many	-	TRBJ2-1	TRBV6-2/TRBV6-3	TGTGCCAGCACTAAAATGAGGGGGTCGGGGGGTGAGCAGTTCTTC	CASTKMRGSGGEQFF
-	-	TRBJ1-5	TRBV19	TGTGTTAGTAGATATTCCGCGGCAGATAGCAATCAGCCCCAGCATTTT	CVSRYSAADSNQPQHF
-	-	TRBJ2-5	TRBV19	TGTGCCAGTAGCAGGACAGAAGAGACCCAGTACTTC	CASSRTEETQYF
many	TRBD2	TRBJ2-1	TRBV20-1	TGCAGTGCTAGGACTAGCCAGGGTATCGATGAGCAGTTCTTC	CSARTSQGIDEQFF
many	TRBD1	TRBJ2-6	TRBV20-1	TGCAGTGCTAGGAGGGACAGGGTCCACGGGGCCAACGTCCTGACTTTC	CSARRDRVHGANVLTF
-	-	TRBJ2-3	TRBV28	TGTGCCAGCAGTTTAGGAGAACTCACAGATACCCAGTATTTT	CASSLGELTDTQYF
few	-	TRBJ2-1	TRBV10-3	TGTGCCACCCGGTGGAGTGAACTCCCTAATGAGCAGTTCTTC	CATRWSELPNEQFF
many	-	TRBJ2-3	TRBV7-9	TGTGCCAGCAGCTTAATGGGGGACAGCACAGATACGCAGTATTTT	CASSLMGDSTDTQYF
few	TRBD1	TRBJ2-7	TRBV10-3	TGTGCCATCCGGGGACAGGGAGGCCACGAGCAGTACTTC	CAIRGQGGHEQYF
many	-	TRBJ2-1	TRBV20-1	TGCAGTGCCCCGGAGGTGGAAAATAAGTTCTTC	CSAPEVENKFF
few	TRBD2	TRBJ2-7	TRBV12-3/TRBV12-4	TGTGCCAGCAGGCTAGCGGGGGCCTACGAGCAGTACTTC	CASRLAGAYEQYF
-	-	TRBJ2-7	TRBV18	TGTGCCAGCTCACCATCGACCTCCTACGAGCAGTACTTC	CASSPSTSYEQYF
many	-	TRBJ1-1	TRBV20-1	TGCAGTGCTAGGCCCCCGTGGGGCCCGAACACTGAAGCTTTCTTT	CSARPPWGPNTEAFF
-	TRBD1	TRBJ1-5	TRBV28	TGTGCCAGCACCCCTTTCCGGGACAGGCAGGGCAATCAGGCCCAGCATTTT	CASTPFRDRQGNQAQHF
many	-	TRBJ2-1	TRBV20-1	TGCAGTGCTAGAGATGGGGGTAGCGACTTTTATACTGAGCAGTTCTTC	CSARDGGSDFYTEQFF
many	-	TRBJ2-5	TRBV28	TGTGCCAGCAGTTTAGTCCCAGGAGCCCAAGAGACCCAGTACTTC	CASSLVPGAQETQYF
few	-	TRBJ2-7	TRBV5-1	TGCGCCAGCAGCGCCACCTCCTACGAGCAGTACTTC	CASSATSYEQYF
many	-	TRBJ1-6	TRBV4-1	TGCGCCAGCAGCCAAGCCCCCGTGCGGAAGGTTTCACCCCTCCACTTT	CASSQAPVRKVSPLHF